The source of this T cell receptor beta chain is a study of metastatic and nonmetastatic thyroid tumors. Study context: The authors compared repertoires across blood and tumor or nodule tissue from malignant and benign thyroid patients. General study points: Malignant thyroid tumors reportedly exceeded benign nodules significantly in TCR beta diversity, with the difference appearing in blood and tumor.

Authors' data handling: The authors used CDR3 differences across clinicopathological groups to build a distant-metastasis classifier for papillary thyroid cancer. Using MiXCR, TCRdb reanalyzed the PCR reads. The V and J calls follow TCRdb's processing rather than the paper's. This sample has roughly 5,400 clones, with around 28% found just once. This clone is termed medium-sized (0.01 to 0.1%). Its specificity is unknown. All patients were treatment-naive before thyroid surgery. V shed 2 bases and J shed 1 base, with 13 bases lying between them. This CDR3 comprises 16 residues. CDR1 LNHNV and CDR2 YYDKDF come from the germline V gene (reference sequence).

The sequenced sample consisted of adjacent normal tissue. The rearrangement links TRBV15 to TRBJ2-3; D is unresolved. The TCR was taken from a female donor with papillary thyroid cancer or a benign thyroid nodule (not recorded which). Some clones in this sample may be carry-over from other donors' samples. The chain's CDR3 is CATSRLLQPGTDTQYF. The CDR3 DNA is TGTGCCACCAGCAGACTACTGCAACCGGGCACAGATACGCAGTATTTT.